The rows below give T cell receptor beta chains drawn from one sample of a study of T cell responses to AZD1222 COVID-19 vaccine. Only in-frame clones appear in the TCRdb table, and some are missing; sequencing was by immunoSEQ multiplex PCR. The sample lists 110,000 or so clones; roughly nine tenths were seen once. Here the sequenced sample was peripheral blood, taken on day 0 of AZD1222 vaccination. These TCRs come from an adult in good health. Both conserved end residues are part of each CDR3. Fields, in order: CDR3 length, V gene, clone size, CDR3 protein. Clone sizes are given selectively: once, few, many, or a class where the clone is expanded.

16 TRBV10-3 NA CAISPLSLFMNTEAFF
16 TRBV2 NA CAGGTGQGRISGGDTF
15 TRBV10-3 NA CAISEGTGKSQPQHF
12 TRBV2 NA CASSGQGFEQYF
13 TRBV29-1 once CSVTVRENQPQHF
15 TRBV11-2 NA CASSLEPGDPYEQYF
13 TRBV29-1 NA CSTMTDSGQPQHF
17 TRBV6-1 NA CASSDMGLGTPNTEAFF
15 TRBV13 NA CASSGKTGTYNEQFF
17 TRBV7-2 NA CASSPTGQGSFRNTIYF
14 TRBV28 NA CASSLTPFNQPQHF
15 TRBV2 NA CASSGVWSGANVLTF
12 TRBV12-5 NA CASGLPGGELFF
15 TRBV19 NA CASSIEQGASYEQYF
13 TRBV20-1 NA CSASGQGNYEQYF
14 TRBV27 NA CASSPFRSNQPQHF
12 TRBV9 NA CASSIRGRGYTF
15 TRBV19 NA CASSNRDRGLETQYF
14 TRBV19 few CASSSSRGLTPLHF
15 TRBV12-2 NA CASRPRQGVTGELFF